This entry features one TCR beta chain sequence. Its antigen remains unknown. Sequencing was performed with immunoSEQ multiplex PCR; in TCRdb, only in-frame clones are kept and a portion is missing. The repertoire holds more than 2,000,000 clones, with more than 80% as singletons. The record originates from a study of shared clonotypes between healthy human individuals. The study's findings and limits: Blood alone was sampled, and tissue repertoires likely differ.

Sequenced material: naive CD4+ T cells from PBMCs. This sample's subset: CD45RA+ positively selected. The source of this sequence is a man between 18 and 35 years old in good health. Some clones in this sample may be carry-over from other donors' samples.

The CDR3 spells CASSSQGASTEAFF. The CDR3 nucleotides are TGTGCCAGCAGCTCACAGGGGGCAAGCACTGAAGCTTTCTTT. The chain joins TRBV7-2 to TRBJ1-1; 9 bases line up with TRBD1. Germline V gives CDR1 SGHTA, CDR2 FQGNSA. V was clipped by 4 bases and J by 4 bases; unmatched bases: 4. CDR3 length: 14 amino acids.